This T cell receptor (beta chain) was obtained from a study of a mutant IDH1 vaccine in newly diagnosed glioma. The wider study: Radiotherapy alone preceded vaccination by 4-6 weeks; alternatively, vaccination started with temozolomide cycles.

CDR3 size: 15 residues. Germline V gene data show CDR1 as MNHNS and CDR2 as SASEGT. Trimming stripped 2 bases from V and 4 bases from J, with 13 bases between. Libraries were prepared by immunoSEQ multiplex PCR; TCRdb keeps only in-frame clonotypes and omits some of them. The profile shows 25,000 to 40,000 clones, about 80% of them singletons. The count of this clone is one. Its specificity is unknown. Sample time point: week 35, safety follow-up. Vaccine doses each comprised 300 ug of mutant IDH1 20-mer peptide, with topical imiquimod. Those who donated had recent WHO grade 3 or 4 IDH1-mutant, ATRX-lost astrocytomas.

This chain links TRBV6-1 with TRBJ2-3; possibly TRBD1 or TRBD2 for D (5 bases each). The specimen was PBMCs, collected from a glioma patient whose treatment included an IDH1 peptide vaccine. This TCR was sampled from a man aged 30 to 45 with glioma. The CDR3 protein is CASSESWGIPDTQYF. CDR3 DNA: TGTGCCAGCAGTGAATCTTGGGGGATCCCAGATACGCAGTATTTT.